The next 27 T cell receptor beta chains were all read from a single sample in a study of somatic mutations in cytotoxic T cells in rheumatoid arthritis (dated by TCRdb to about 2017). Libraries were made using the immunoSEQ multiplex PCR assay. What TCRdb holds here is the immuneACCESS table cut down to in-frame rearrangements. Part of the clones is not present; checked against another copy, under half of the missing clones reflect an unresolved V gene, and the others are unexplained. The sample yields approximately 4,300 clones; around 77% were counted once. The top ten clonotypes cover 38% of the sample. The specimen sequenced was CD8+ T cells sorted from blood. The receptors were sampled from an adult with rheumatoid arthritis.

The V gene is TRBV4-3, the J gene TRBJ2-2; 8 nucleotides align to TRBD2. In germline, CDR1 is LGHNA, CDR2 YSLEER. V lost 0 bases, J lost 4 bases, and 7 bases stayed unmatched. CDR3 length equals 17 residues. The CDR3 protein is CASSQDHRGGRTGELFF. The CDR3 DNA reads TGCGCCAGCAGCCAAGATCATCGGGGGGGGCGCACCGGGGAGCTGTTTTTT.

This CDR3 is CASAGHEAFF. CDR3 nucleotide sequence: TGTGCCAGCGCGGGGCATGAAGCTTTCTTT. The chain has TRBV2 and TRBJ1-1, with D possibly being TRBD1 (5 bases). Germline V gives CDR1 SNHLY, CDR2 FYNNEI. The CDR3 is made up of 10 amino acids. Trimming cost V 8 bases and J 7 bases, with 8 bases left between them.

J is TRBJ2-1 and V is TRBV7-9, with 10 bases matching TRBD2. Germline V gives CDR1 SEHNR, CDR2 FQNEAQ (reference sequence). Losses at the gene ends were 7 bases for V and 13 bases for J; bases not matched to a gene: 10. The CDR3 is made up of 13 amino acids. CDR3 DNA sequence: TGTGCCAGCACCATCAAGCGGGGGGGCTCTCAGTTCTTC. The encoded protein is CASTIKRGGSQFF.

This chain links TRBV19 with TRBJ1-1; perhaps TRBD1 as D (5 bases). The CDR3 spans 15 residues. Trimming shortened V by 0 bases and J by 0 bases, and 8 bases separated the two germline ends. From germline, CDR1 is LNHDA and CDR2 SQIVND (reference sequence). CDR3 protein: CASSIDRGMNTEAFF. CDR3 bases: TGTGCCAGTAGTATAGATCGGGGGATGAACACTGAAGCTTTCTTT.

A few counts support this clone. The genes are TRBV9 and TRBJ1-2; no clear D. This CDR3 has 15 residues. The ends were cut back, 0 bases at V and 4 bases at J, with 13 bases in the middle. Germline V CDR1 and CDR2: SGDLS, YYNGEE. The CDR3 loop is CASSVVRELGYGYTF. Written as DNA, the CDR3 is TGTGCCAGCAGCGTAGTGCGGGAGCTGGGCTATGGCTACACCTTC.

The chain links TRBV5-1 to TRBJ2-5; D remains ambiguous. This CDR3 spans 14 amino acids. Germline V CDR1 and CDR2: SGHRS, YFSETQ. Trimming cost V 4 bases and J 1 base, with 11 bases left between them. Written as DNA, the CDR3 is TGCGCCAGCAGCACTCTGGCGTTCCAAGAGACCCAGTACTTC. Its protein product is CASSTLAFQETQYF. Combining the CDR3 with reference TRBV5-1 and TRBJ2-5 gives the whole variable domain KAGVTQTPRYLIKTRGQQVTLSCSPISGHRSVSWYQQTPGQGLQFLFEYFSETQRNKGNFPGRFSGRQFSNSRSEMNVSTLELGDSALYLCASSTLAFQETQYFGPGTRLLVL.

For this clone: The junction departs from germline at one end; a sequencing error may be responsible. This CDR3 reads CASSSPSGGLHRYAVF. The CDR3 DNA reads as TGTGCCAGCAGTTCCCCCAGCGGGGGGCTTCACAGATACGCAGTATTT. The chain joins TRBV27 to TRBJ2-3; 9 positions agree with TRBD2. The CDR3 is 16 residues long. Per the germline V gene, CDR1 is MNHEY and CDR2 is SMNVEV (reference sequence).

This clone was detected only once. The chain couples TRBV9 to TRBJ1-1, with D perhaps TRBD1 (5 bases). Between the trimmed V and J ends, which lost 0 bases and 5 bases, there was a span of 11 bases. The length of the CDR3 is 14 residues. Germline V gene lookup returns CDR1 SGDLS and CDR2 YYNGEE. The CDR3 DNA follows: TGTGCCAGCAGCGTAGGGGCAGGGTGGACTGAAGCTTTCTTT. This codes for CASSVGAGWTEAFF. Combining the CDR3 with reference TRBV9 and TRBJ1-1 gives the whole variable domain DSGVTQTPKHLITATGQRVTLRCSPRSGDLSVYWYQQSLDQGLQFLIQYYNGEERAKGNILERFSAQQFPDLHSELNLSSLELGDSALYFCASSVGAGWTEAFFGQGTRLTVV.

This rearrangement joins TRBV15 to TRBJ1-2, with D unresolved. This CDR3 contains 13 residues. V shed 3 bases and J shed 4 bases, with 9 bases lying between them. The germline V gene has CDR1 LNHNV and CDR2 YYDKDF (reference sequence). This CDR3 reads CATSSGLSYGYTF. CDR3 nucleotides: TGTGCCACCAGCAGTGGCCTAAGCTATGGCTACACCTTC.

The gene calls are TRBV11-2 and TRBJ1-1; D gene uncertain. The CDR3 covers 14 residues. CDR1 and CDR2 from the germline V gene are SGHAT and FQNNGV. Trimming removed 5 bases from V and 1 base from J, with 11 bases in between. The CDR3: CASSMRNENTEAFF. CDR3 in DNA: TGTGCCAGCAGCATGAGGAATGAGAACACTGAAGCTTTCTTT. The full variable domain, rest sourced from reference TRBV11-2 and TRBJ1-1, is EAGVAQSPRYKIIEKRQSVAFWCNPISGHATLYWYQQILGQGPKLLIQFQNNGVVDDSQLPKDRFSAERLKGVDSTLKIQPAKLEDSAVYLCASSMRNENTEAFFGQGTRLTVV.

Details on this clone: With a far larger clone one base away, a read error is the likely cause. The chain combines TRBV4-3 with TRBJ1-1; no clear D. The germline gives CDR1 LGHNA, CDR2 YSLEER. The CDR3 extends over 13 amino acids. V lost 4 bases and J 4 bases, leaving 10 bases between the germline ends. The CDR3 DNA is TGCGCCAGCAGCCCCTCACGGAGCACTGAAGCTTTCTTT. This sequence encodes CASSPSRSTEAFF.

V and J are TRBV2 and TRBJ2-1; a possible D gene is TRBD1 (6 bases). The CDR3 is 13 amino acids. Germline V gene lookup returns CDR1 SNHLY and CDR2 FYNNEI. V shed 5 bases and J shed 8 bases, with 13 bases lying between them. The CDR3 nucleotides are TGTGCCAGCAGTTCCGGACAGCAGGATGAGCAGTTCTTC. Its protein product is CASSSGQQDEQFF.

The chain carries TRBV7-6 and TRBJ2-1, with 10 positions matching TRBD2. V was pared by 1 base and J by 7 bases, with 7 bases of the junction left unmatched. Germline V gene sequence: CDR1 SGHVS, CDR2 FNYEAQ. CDR3 length: 16 residues. The CDR3 coding sequence is TGTGCCAGCAGCTTAGGAGTGGCTAGCGGGGGAAATGAGCAGTTCTTC. This encodes CASSLGVASGGNEQFF.

This clone is labeled medium-sized (0.01 to 0.1%). CDR3: CASNQGGAPYEQYF. DNA for the CDR3: TGTGCCAGCAACCAGGGGGGGGCCCCCTACGAGCAGTACTTC. This chain joins TRBV5-6 and TRBJ2-7; tentatively, D is TRBD1 or TRBD2 (7 bases each). The CDR3 loop spans 14 amino acids. Germline V gene sequence: CDR1 SGHDT, CDR2 YYEEEE. Trimming took 6 bases from V and 2 from J, leaving 15 bases between them.

The rearrangement links TRBV9 to TRBJ2-2; 8 bases are shared with TRBD2. The germline V gene has CDR1 SGDLS and CDR2 YYNGEE. Unmatched junction bases numbered 5, after V lost 3 bases and J lost 4 bases. The CDR3 loop spans 15 amino acids. The CDR3: CASSAGGGFTGELFF. The CDR3 DNA follows: TGTGCCAGCAGCGCCGGGGGGGGCTTCACCGGGGAGCTGTTTTTT.

This clone was detected once. This chain links TRBV5-6 with TRBJ2-1, with unresolved D. Trimming cost V 1 base and J 7 bases, with 3 bases left between them. CDR1 is SGHDT, CDR2 YYEEEE, per germline. This CDR3 comprises 11 residues. The DNA for the CDR3 is TGTGCCAGCAGCTTGACAAATGAGCAGTTCTTC. Translation gives CASSLTNEQFF.

V usage is TRBV6-5 and J usage is TRBJ2-5; no definite D call. Trimming left V 2 bases short and J 3 bases short, with 13 bases between. The CDR3 spans 15 residues. Germline V gene sequence: CDR1 MNHEY, CDR2 SVGAGI. The CDR3 DNA follows: TGTGCCAGCAGTTACGATATGGATCCGGAAGAGACCCAGTACTTC. Translation: CASSYDMDPEETQYF.

The V gene is TRBV9, the J gene TRBJ1-2; TRBD1 matches 8 bases. The CDR3 consists of 14 residues. Per germline, CDR1 SGDLS and CDR2 YYNGEE. Germline trimming cut 0 bases from V and 7 bases from J; bases unmatched to any gene: 5. CDR3 residues: CASSVGTGSAGYTF. CDR3 DNA: TGTGCCAGCAGCGTAGGGACAGGGAGTGCTGGCTACACCTTC.

The CDR3 nucleotides read TGTGCCAGTAGTCCGAGGAGGGGCTGGGGCACTGAAGCTTTCTTT. This encodes CASSPRRGWGTEAFF. The chain employs TRBV19 and TRBJ1-1, with a weak D call TRBD1 (5 bases). The germline gives CDR1 LNHDA, CDR2 SQIVND (reference sequence). The V end lost 5 bases, the J end lost 4 bases, and 17 bases lay between the germline ends. The CDR3 runs 15 residues. Supplemented by reference TRBV19 and TRBJ1-1, the full variable domain reads DGGITQSPKYLFRKEGQNVTLSCEQNLNHDAMYWYRQDPGQGLRLIYYSQIVNDFQKGDIAEGYSVSREKKESFPLTVTSAQKNPTAFYLCASSPRRGWGTEAFFGQGTRLTVV.

This chain uses TRBV9 with TRBJ2-1, with 9 bases that match TRBD2. Germline V gene data show CDR1 as SGDLS and CDR2 as YYNGEE. The CDR3 is made up of 17 amino acids. The ends lost 2 bases at V and 0 bases at J; junction bases unmatched: 6. The CDR3 is CASSVPAAGGSYNEQFF. CDR3 in DNA: TGTGCCAGCAGCGTCCCGGCAGCGGGGGGCTCCTACAATGAGCAGTTCTTC.

The genes are TRBV6-4 and TRBJ2-3, with TRBD2 matching over 7 bases. V lost 4 bases to trimming and J lost 4 bases; unmatched junction nucleotides: 8. The CDR3 totals 15 residues. Germline loops: CDR1 MRHNA, CDR2 SNTAGT. CDR3 sequence: CASSAFGGRADTQYF. In nucleotides, the CDR3 is TGTGCCAGCAGTGCGTTCGGGGGGAGGGCAGATACGCAGTATTTT.

The chain couples TRBV21-1 to TRBJ1-5. TRBV21-1 is given as a pseudogene. The CDR3 has 15 residues. The CDR3 DNA reads TGTGCCAGCAGCAAAAAGGGACTCGTCTACAAGCCCCAGCATTTT. This codes for CASSKKGLVYKPQHF.

The chain employs TRBV7-8 and TRBJ1-6, with D possibly matching TRBD1 (6 bases). This CDR3 is 14 amino acids long. CDR1 is SGHVS and CDR2 is FQNEAQ in the germline V gene. Deletions cut 4 bases from V and 7 bases from J, with 11 bases between. The CDR3 is CASSWGGQNSPLHF. The CDR3, as DNA: TGTGCCAGCAGCTGGGGGGGGCAAAATTCACCCCTCCACTTT.

In its sample, this clone was seen a few times. The rearrangement joins TRBV7-9 to TRBJ1-5; 7 bases agree with TRBD1. This CDR3 is built from 16 residues. V dropped 5 bases and J dropped 0; count of bases not matched to a gene: 7. Per the germline V gene, CDR1 is SEHNR and CDR2 is FQNEAQ (reference sequence). This chain's CDR3 is CASSAQGGSSNQPQHF. CDR3 coding DNA: TGTGCCAGCAGCGCCCAGGGGGGGAGTAGCAATCAGCCCCAGCATTTT.

The DNA for the CDR3 is TGTGCCAGCAGCGGGACCGGGACAGGGGAATACGAGCAGTACTTC. This gives the protein CASSGTGTGEYEQYF. The rearrangement uses TRBV7-8 and TRBJ2-7, with TRBD1 identical over 10 bases. The CDR3 has 15 residues. Germline CDR1 is SGHVS and CDR2 is FQNEAQ. V was pared by 5 bases and J by 4 bases, with 8 bases of the junction left unmatched.

This clone was counted only a few times. The genes are TRBV7-8 and TRBJ2-7, with a weak D call TRBD1 (6 bases). V gave up 8 bases and J gave up 2 bases, with 13 bases separating them. CDR3 length equals 13 residues. CDR1 SGHVS and CDR2 FQNEAQ come from the germline V gene. This CDR3 reads CASVGRGTYEQYF. The CDR3 bases are TGTGCCAGCGTGGGCAGGGGAACCTACGAGCAGTACTTC.

The chain joins TRBV6-6 to TRBJ1-2; D is ambiguous. V dropped 5 bases and J dropped 5 bases, with 6 bases sitting between them. Looked up from germline, CDR1 is MNHNY and CDR2 is SVGAGI (reference sequence). This CDR3 has 11 residues. CDR3 protein: CASSVGYGYTF. In DNA form, the CDR3 reads TGTGCCAGCAGTGTGGGGTATGGCTACACCTTC.